This T cell receptor beta chain was sequenced for a study of blood T cell repertoires in COVID-19. As for the study in general: T cells, B-cell-depleted T cells, or PBMCs supplied cDNA or gDNA.

Per the original methods: Researchers report that nucleated cell counts were estimated from reference gene primer amplification. Measured with immunoSEQ multiplex PCR; TCRdb has only the in-frame clones, and not every one. Clone size and V and J calls were adopted from that table, with D and trimming inferred from the DNA. The table lists around 460,000 clones, approximately 90% of them singletons. Germline values: CDR1 MNHNS, CDR2 SASEGT. The CDR3 sequence is 15 residues long. Germline trimming cut 3 bases from V and 3 bases from J; bases unmatched to any gene: 5. In its sample, this clone was seen once. Enrolled during active infection, Seattle patients were then followed longitudinally.

J is TRBJ2-7 and V is TRBV6-1, with TRBD2 matching over 10 bases. This receptor was obtained from a man younger than 30 with COVID-19, enrolled during active disease. Specimen: peripheral blood. CDR3 nucleotide sequence: TGTGCCAGCAGTGATAGGACTAGCGGAGTCTACGAGCAGTACTTC. Encoded protein: CASSDRTSGVYEQYF.